Listed below are T cell receptor beta chains from one sample, sequenced in a study of shared clonotypes between healthy human individuals. The data were produced by immunoSEQ multiplex PCR, yet TCRdb's version contains in-frame clones alone and is incomplete. The sample lists over 2 million clones, 85% to 95% seen once, with under 0.15% in the top ten. Sequenced material: naive CD4+ T cells sorted from blood. Every receptor here comes from a young man in good health. The CDR3 runs from the conserved cysteine through the conserved F or W. The D gene is left open where the match is weak. Some rows mark clone size as missing; the rest say once, few, many or name a class of expanded clone.

d_call: NA; v_call: TRBV30; clone_size: NA; j_call: TRBJ2-7; cdr3_nt: TGTGCCTGGAGTGTCCAGGGGTGGTACGAGCAGTACTTC; cdr3_aa: CAWSVQGWYEQYF
d_call: NA; v_call: TRBV15; clone_size: NA; j_call: TRBJ1-1; cdr3_nt: TGTGCCACCAGCAGAGATAGGGGTCTTGAAGCTTTCTTT; cdr3_aa: CATSRDRGLEAFF
d_call: TRBD1; v_call: TRBV5-6; clone_size: NA; j_call: TRBJ2-7; cdr3_nt: TGTGCCAGCAGCCGGAGACGACAGGGTGGAAGGTTGTCTTACGAGCAGTACTTC; cdr3_aa: CASSRRRQGGRLSYEQYF
d_call: TRBD2; v_call: TRBV7-2; clone_size: once; j_call: TRBJ2-7; cdr3_nt: TGTGCCAGCAGCCTCGGCATAGCGGGACCCTACGAGCAGTACTTC; cdr3_aa: CASSLGIAGPYEQYF
d_call: NA; v_call: TRBV4-1; clone_size: NA; j_call: TRBJ2-5; cdr3_nt: TGCGCCAGCGCCACATACTGGCAAGAGACCCAGTACTTC; cdr3_aa: CASATYWQETQYF
d_call: TRBD1; v_call: TRBV4-3; clone_size: NA; j_call: TRBJ2-6; cdr3_nt: TGCGCCAGCAGCCAAGAGGGGCCGACAGGGGGACCCTCTGGGGCCAACGTCCTGACTTTC; cdr3_aa: CASSQEGPTGGPSGANVLTF
d_call: NA; v_call: TRBV9; clone_size: NA; j_call: TRBJ2-5; cdr3_nt: TGTGCCAGCAGCGTAGCCAGGCTGGGGACCCAGTACTTC; cdr3_aa: CASSVARLGTQYF
d_call: NA; v_call: TRBV5-1; clone_size: NA; j_call: TRBJ1-4; cdr3_nt: TGCGCCAGCAGCCCAGACAGAGGTTTCGGGGAAAAACTGTTTTTT; cdr3_aa: CASSPDRGFGEKLFF
d_call: NA; v_call: TRBV7-2; clone_size: NA; j_call: TRBJ1-6; cdr3_nt: TGTGCCAGCAGCTTTCCAACCGGGAATTCACCCCTCCACTTT; cdr3_aa: CASSFPTGNSPLHF
d_call: NA; v_call: TRBV18; clone_size: NA; j_call: TRBJ1-5; cdr3_nt: TGTGCCAGCTCACCAGGGGACCTAAATCAGCCCCAGCATTTT; cdr3_aa: CASSPGDLNQPQHF